These 27 T cell receptor beta chains share one sample of origin, sequenced in a study of graft-versus-host responses after intestinal transplantation. Assay: immunoSEQ multiplex PCR; the TCRdb copy retains only in-frame clones and omits some. The repertoire holds thousands of clones, with 20% to 25% as singletons. Sequenced here: alloreactive CD4+ T cells from a mixed lymphocyte reaction culture, sampled before transplantation. The subset is: CFSE-low proliferating T cells sorted from roughly six-day pre-transplant mixed lymphocyte reaction (GvH or HvG direction). The receptor source for this set is a human patient who was an organ donor for intestinal transplantation.

The rearrangement uses TRBV7-2 and TRBJ2-2; TRBD2 might be the D (5 bases). Between the trimmed V and J ends, which lost 1 base and 8 bases, there was a span of 11 bases. The germline CDR1 and CDR2 sequences are SGHTA and FQGNSA. The CDR3 is 14 residues long. CDR3 sequence reads: CASSLVGGGGELFF. CDR3 nucleotide sequence: TGTGCCAGCAGCTTAGTCGGAGGCGGGGGGGAGCTGTTTTTT.

This chain connects TRBV4-1 to TRBJ2-5; the D gene is possibly TRBD1 (5 bases). Germline assignment: CDR1 MGHRA and CDR2 YSYEKL. V gave up 1 base and J gave up 5 bases, with 11 bases separating them. This CDR3 has 14 amino acids. CDR3 nucleotide sequence: TGCGCCAGCAGCCAAGCAGGGCGAGTCGAGACCCAGTACTTC. It encodes CASSQAGRVETQYF.

This clone was seen a handful of times. A much larger clone is a single base away; this may be a read error. The chain links TRBV30 to TRBJ1-5, with D possibly matching TRBD1 (5 bases). Per germline, CDR1 GTSNPN and CDR2 SVGIG (reference sequence). This CDR3 is 16 amino acids long. CDR3 sequence (DNA): TGTTCCTGGAGGAGAAAGGGACTTCGTTTCAATCAGCCCCAGCATTTT. It translates to CSWRRKGLRFNQPQHF.

Sample share makes this clone medium-sized. This chain uses TRBV19 with TRBJ1-3; D is possibly TRBD1 (6 bases). V lost 6 bases to trimming and J lost 1 base, with 13 bases between them. The CDR3 sequence is 15 residues long. Germline-derived CDR1 and CDR2 are LNHDA and SQIVND (reference sequence). The CDR3 reads CASSTTGKSGNTIYF. CDR3 DNA: TGTGCCAGTAGCACTACAGGGAAATCTGGAAACACCATATATTTT.

J is TRBJ2-3 and V is TRBV5-4; 10 nucleotides match TRBD2. Germline V gives CDR1 SGHNT, CDR2 YYREEE (reference sequence). Trimming removed 1 base from V and 1 base from J; junction bases left unmatched: 0. The CDR3 length is 15 residues. CDR3 in DNA: TGTGCCAGCAGCTTGACTAGCGGGGGCACAGATACGCAGTATTTT. It codes for CASSLTSGGTDTQYF.

The chain is built from TRBV5-8 and TRBJ2-6, with unresolved D. Deletions cut 6 bases from V and 5 bases from J, with 24 bases between. CDR3 length equals 18 residues. The V gene's germline CDR1 is SGHTS and CDR2 YDEGEE. The CDR3 DNA sequence: TGTGCCAGCATCTGGAATCATCCACACAAAAGTCGGGCCAACGTCCTGACTTTC. Its translation is CASIWNHPHKSRANVLTF.

In its sample, this clone was seen a few times. The genes are TRBV6-5 and TRBJ2-3; 8 bases agree with TRBD2. Germline V CDR1 and CDR2: MNHEY, SVGAGI. The CDR3 length is 16 residues. The V segment lost 2 bases and the J segment 4 bases; nucleotides outside the gene matches: 8. The CDR3: CASSYLRGGVADTQYF. The CDR3 nucleotides read TGTGCCAGCAGTTACCTACGGGGGGGCGTGGCAGATACGCAGTATTTT.

The rearrangement uses TRBV7-2 and TRBJ1-5; a possible D gene is TRBD1 (6 bases). Trimming removed 1 base at V and 4 bases at J, with 11 bases between. The germline V gene encodes CDR1 SGHTA and CDR2 FQGNSA. This CDR3 region has 15 residues. The CDR3 sequence is CASSLEQGCNQPQHF. The CDR3 coding sequence is TGTGCCAGCAGCTTAGAACAGGGATGTAATCAGCCCCAGCATTTT.

The chain couples TRBV5-1 to TRBJ2-7; 9 positions match TRBD2. CDR1 and CDR2 from the germline V gene are SGHRS and YFSETQ. The CDR3 is 15 amino acids. The junction had 2 bases not matched to a gene; V was cut back by 0 bases and J by 1 base. The CDR3 loop is CASSLGLAGSYEQYF. As DNA, the CDR3 is TGCGCCAGCAGCTTGGGTCTAGCGGGGTCCTACGAGCAGTACTTC.

This clone was detected only a few times. J is TRBJ2-5 and V is TRBV7-3; D might be TRBD2 (5 bases). The germline V gene has CDR1 SGHTA and CDR2 FQGTGA. The CDR3 spans 14 residues. V was trimmed by 1 base and J by 7 bases, leaving 13 bases between them. This chain's CDR3 is CASSLIGPGGTQYF. Here the CDR3 DNA reads TGTGCCAGCAGCTTAATCGGGCCCGGAGGGACCCAGTACTTC.

The rearrangement joins TRBV7-9 to TRBJ1-4; 7 positions agree with TRBD1. V gave up 1 base and J gave up 4 bases; unmatched junction bases: 3. The germline CDR1 and CDR2 sequences are SEHNR and FQNEAQ (reference sequence). The CDR3 runs to 15 residues. The CDR3 spells CASSLGDSRNEKLFF. CDR3 sequence (DNA): TGTGCCAGCAGCTTAGGGGACAGTCGTAATGAAAAACTGTTTTTT.

By share, this clone counts as medium-sized. The chain is built from TRBV5-1 and TRBJ2-7; no reliable D call. CDR1 and CDR2 (germline): SGHRS, YFSETQ. The V and J ends lost 3 bases and 2 bases respectively, with 9 bases between them. The CDR3 runs 13 residues. Here the CDR3 reads CASSSGPTYEQYF. As DNA, the CDR3 is TGCGCCAGCAGCTCGGGCCCGACCTACGAGCAGTACTTC.

Details on this clone: At one end, the junction sequence differs from germline, possibly due to a read error. This CDR3 reads CAGSQSSVGELFF. The DNA for the CDR3 is TGCGCCGGCAGTCAATCCTCCGTGGGGGAGCTGTTTTTT. The chain links TRBV4-3 to TRBJ2-2; D gene unclear. Germline-derived CDR1 and CDR2 are LGHNA and YSLEER. The CDR3 is 13 residues long.

This clone was observed a handful of times. V and J are TRBV6-5 and TRBJ2-7; 7 bases match TRBD2. Germline V gives CDR1 MNHEY, CDR2 SVGAGI. After removal of 3 bases from V and 1 base from J, the junction contained 6 bases not matched to a gene. The CDR3 length is 15 residues. The chain's CDR3 is CASSYTGTKSYEQYF. In nucleotides, the CDR3 is TGTGCCAGCAGTTATACCGGGACTAAATCCTACGAGCAGTACTTC.

The chain has TRBV5-1 and TRBJ2-2, with a possible D match to TRBD2 (5 bases). V lost 0 bases and J lost 5, with 11 bases in between. This CDR3 has 15 residues. Germline CDR1 SGHRS, CDR2 YFSETQ. The DNA for the CDR3 is TGCGCCAGCAGCTTGGGACTACTCAATACCGGGGAGCTGTTTTTT. The encoded protein is CASSLGLLNTGELFF.

In this sample, this clone turned up a few times. The rearrangement uses TRBV18 and TRBJ2-3; 9 nucleotides match TRBD1. Germline values: CDR1 KGHSH, CDR2 LQKENI. CDR3 length: 17 amino acids. V lost 5 bases to trimming and J lost 2 bases; unmatched junction nucleotides: 11. The DNA for the CDR3 is TGTGCCAGCTCAGCATATCCGGGACAGGGTCCCACAGATACGCAGTATTTT. Its translation: CASSAYPGQGPTDTQYF.

This chain joins TRBV11-2 and TRBJ2-1; D is undetermined. V lost 2 bases and J 6 bases, leaving 2 bases between the germline ends. The CDR3 runs 11 residues. CDR1 and CDR2 from the germline V gene are SGHAT and FQNNGV. The CDR3 region is CASSLFNEQFF. Here the CDR3 DNA reads TGTGCCAGCAGCTTATTCAATGAGCAGTTCTTC.

The J gene is TRBJ1-1, the V gene TRBV10-3; D remains ambiguous. The CDR3 is 12 amino acids. Trimming removed 6 bases at V and 1 base at J, with 6 bases between. In germline, CDR1 is ENHRY, CDR2 SYGVKD. CDR3 sequence reads: CAIRSGNTEAFF. The DNA of the CDR3 is TGTGCCATCAGGTCAGGGAACACTGAAGCTTTCTTT.

Of note for this clone: At one end, the junction sequence differs from germline, possibly due to a read error. The CDR3 DNA sequence: TGTGCCCGCAGCTTGGTAGCGGGGGGGCCTGGCGGGGAGCTGTTTTTT. It is translated as CARSLVAGGPGGELFF. V usage is TRBV5-6 and J usage is TRBJ2-2, with 11 nucleotides matching TRBD2. Germline-derived CDR1 and CDR2 are SGHDT and YYEEEE. The CDR3 sequence is 16 residues long.

The genes are TRBV11-1 and TRBJ2-7; the D is unclear. The CDR3 runs 13 residues. Trimming took 3 bases from V and 6 from J, leaving 12 bases between them. Germline V gives CDR1 SGHAT, CDR2 FQDESV (reference sequence). CDR3: CASSFIGFSEQYF. DNA of the CDR3: TGTGCCAGCAGCTTTATCGGATTCTCCGAGCAGTACTTC. Looking up the rest from reference TRBV11-1 and TRBJ2-7 gives the full variable domain: EAEVAQSPRYKITEKSQAVAFWCDPISGHATLYWYRQILGQGPELLVQFQDESVVDDSQLPKDRFSAERLKGVDSTLKIQPAELGDSAMYLCASSFIGFSEQYFGPGTRLTVT.

The V call is TRBV5-6, the J call TRBJ1-2, with D unresolved. CDR3 size: 13 residues. V was cut by 1 base and J by 4 bases, with 8 bases left in between. Germline values: CDR1 SGHDT, CDR2 YYEEEE. CDR3 nucleotides: TGTGCCAGCAGCTTGAGAGGAGGCTATGGCTACACCTTC. Its protein is CASSLRGGYGYTF.

This clone was detected only a few times. This chain joins TRBV7-3 and TRBJ1-5, with 8 bases lining up with TRBD1. The J segment lost 6 bases and the V segment lost 2 bases, leaving 12 bases of the junction unmatched. Germline CDR1 and CDR2: SGHTA and FQGTGA. The CDR3 totals 17 residues. The CDR3 is CASSLWPFGQGGQPQHF. CDR3 sequence (DNA): TGTGCCAGCAGCTTATGGCCTTTCGGACAGGGTGGTCAGCCCCAGCATTTT.

This chain joins TRBV18 and TRBJ2-2; D is ambiguous. In germline, CDR1 is KGHSH, CDR2 LQKENI. V was pared by 3 bases and J by 0 bases, with 11 bases between. This CDR3 has 16 residues. This chain's CDR3 is CASSPWAPANTGELFF. The CDR3 bases are TGTGCCAGCTCACCCTGGGCCCCCGCGAACACCGGGGAGCTGTTTTTT.

This clone was seen a few times. The J gene is TRBJ2-1, the V gene TRBV11-1, with D possibly being TRBD2 (7 bases). The length of the CDR3 is 15 residues. V dropped 5 bases and J dropped 5 bases, with 16 bases sitting between them. CDR1 is SGHAT, CDR2 FQDESV, per germline (reference sequence). The CDR3 region is CASSLQGRGNNEQFF. CDR3 in DNA: TGTGCCAGCAGCCTCCAGGGGCGGGGGAACAATGAGCAGTTCTTC.

This clone was seen a handful of times. V is TRBV6-6 and J is TRBJ1-4; TRBD1 aligns across 7 bases. Germline CDR1 reads MNHNY; CDR2 reads SVGAGI (reference sequence). With V trimmed by 2 bases and J by 7 bases, 4 bases remained unmatched. The length of the CDR3 is 14 residues. CDR3 loop: CASSYAGGREKLFF. The CDR3 region has the DNA TGTGCCAGCAGTTACGCAGGGGGACGTGAAAAACTGTTTTTT.

This clone was counted between two and nine times. The chain joins TRBV5-8 to TRBJ2-7; a weak D match, TRBD2 (7 bases). V lost 4 bases to trimming and J lost 3 bases, with 14 bases between them. In germline, CDR1 is SGHTS, CDR2 YDEGEE. CDR3 length: 14 residues. This CDR3 reads CASSPGGPDYEQYF. In nucleotides, the CDR3 is TGTGCCAGCAGCCCCGGGGGGCCAGACTACGAGCAGTACTTC.

This clone was found a few times. The chain carries TRBV7-3 and TRBJ2-3, with 11 bases aligning to TRBD2. Germline CDR1 reads SGHTA; CDR2 reads FQGTGA. V was pared by 2 bases and J by 6 bases, with 10 bases of the junction left unmatched. This CDR3 spans 17 amino acids. The DNA for the CDR3 is TGTGCCAGCAGCTTATACGCTAGCGGGGGGATAGAGGATACGCAGTATTTT. The encoded protein is CASSLYASGGIEDTQYF.